Listed below are T cell receptor beta chains from one sample, sequenced in a study of preoperative IRX-2 immunotherapy in early breast cancer. This table comes from immunoSEQ multiplex PCR, and its TCRdb copy is limited to in-frame clones, with some not included. The table has over 60,000 clones, around 94% seen once. The biological material was taken from a patient treated with IRX-2 immunotherapy. The receptors here all came from a human donor with breast cancer. The CDR3 runs from the conserved cysteine through the conserved F or W. D genes are given only for firm matches. Clone sizes are given selectively: once, few, many, or a class where the clone is expanded.

NA	NA	TRBV9	TRBJ1-2	TGTGCCAGCTCGGACGCCTCGGGCTCGAACTATGGCTACACCTTC	CASSDASGSNYGYTF
NA	NA	TRBV18	TRBJ2-4	TGTGCCAGCTCACCACGGTATGGCAAAAACATTCAGTACTTC	CASSPRYGKNIQYF
NA	NA	TRBV27	TRBJ2-3	TGTGCCAGCAACCCCGGGACCCGGGGTACGCAGTATTTT	CASNPGTRGTQYF
NA	NA	TRBV6-5	TRBJ1-2	TGTGCCAGCAGTTACCAGCTATGGGGGGCCCACTATGGCTACACCTTC	CASSYQLWGAHYGYTF
TRBD2	NA	TRBV7-9	TRBJ2-3	TGTGCCAGCAGCTCCGGGACTAGCGGAACAGATACGCAGTATTTT	CASSSGTSGTDTQYF
NA	once	TRBV18	TRBJ2-7	TGTGCCAGCTCACTAAGCCAGAGAACCTCCTCCTACGAGCAGTACTTC	CASSLSQRTSSYEQYF
NA	NA	TRBV6-5	TRBJ2-7	TGTGCCAGCAGCCCGACGGCGGCATCCTCCTACGAGCAGTACTTC	CASSPTAASSYEQYF
NA	NA	TRBV5-4	TRBJ1-1	TGTGCCAGCAGCTTGGAATTCGCGGGGGCCGAAGCTTTCTTT	CASSLEFAGAEAFF
NA	NA	TRBV5-5	TRBJ2-5	TGTGCCAGCAGCCCCCAGCAGCGGATGGAGACCCAGTACTTC	CASSPQQRMETQYF
NA	NA	TRBV5-1	TRBJ2-2	TGCGCCAGCAGCTCAGCCTGGAGCGGGGAGCTGTTTTTT	CASSSAWSGELFF
NA	NA	TRBV13	TRBJ1-1	TGTGCCAGCAGCCGAGGTATCCTAAGGGGAAACACTGAAGCTTTCTTT	CASSRGILRGNTEAFF
TRBD1	NA	TRBV6-5	TRBJ1-4	TGTGCCACTAGGACAGGGGTGGCGGAAAAACTGTTTTTT	CATRTGVAEKLFF
NA	NA	TRBV6-5	TRBJ1-4	TGTGCCACCGCACTGGGGGCAACTAATGAAAAACTGTTTTTT	CATALGATNEKLFF
NA	NA	TRBV4-3	TRBJ2-5	TGCGCCAGCAGCCAAGAACTTCTTGTGACCCAGTACTTC	CASSQELLVTQYF
NA	NA	TRBV2	TRBJ2-7	TGTGCCAGCAGTAGGTTCTTCCCCTACGAGCAGTACTTC	CASSRFFPYEQYF
TRBD1	NA	TRBV7-9	TRBJ1-5	TGTGCCAGCAGCCCAGGACAGGGGGCGAATCAGCCCCAGCATTTT	CASSPGQGANQPQHF
NA	NA	TRBV9	TRBJ2-2	TGTGCCAGCAGCGAAGGGACAATCACCGGGGAGCTGTTTTTT	CASSEGTITGELFF
TRBD1	NA	TRBV4-3	TRBJ1-2	TGCGCCAGCAGCCAAGGGACAGGGGTGTTCTATGGCTACACCTTC	CASSQGTGVFYGYTF
NA	once	TRBV20-1	TRBJ2-7	TGCAGTGCTAGAGGGTGGGGCGAGCAGTACTTC	CSARGWGEQYF
NA	once	TRBV9	TRBJ2-7	TGTGCCAGCAGCGTAACAGGGTTTGACGAGCAGTACTTC	CASSVTGFDEQYF
NA	NA	TRBV5-4	TRBJ2-7	TGTGCCAGCAGCTTGGGAAGGGGGGATCGGAGAGCCTACGAGCAGTACTTC	CASSLGRGDRRAYEQYF
NA	NA	TRBV5-4	TRBJ1-2	TGTGCCAGCAGCGACGTTGGGGGCCCTGGGTATGGCTACACCTTC	CASSDVGGPGYGYTF
NA	NA	TRBV19	TRBJ1-1	TGTGCCAGTAGTATAGATTTCGCAGGGTCTGAAGCTTTCTTT	CASSIDFAGSEAFF
NA	NA	TRBV7-9	TRBJ2-7	TGTGCCAGCAGCTTAGACCCTAACATATCCCCCTTCTACGAGCAGTACTTC	CASSLDPNISPFYEQYF
NA	NA	TRBV7-2	TRBJ1-2	TGTGTCAGCAGCCCCGGGACATCGGGTCTCGGCTACACCTTC	CVSSPGTSGLGYTF
NA	NA	TRBV7-3	TRBJ1-2	TGTGCCAGCAGCCCACGGGGGGGCAGGGGCAGACCTAGTGGCTACACCTTC	CASSPRGGRGRPSGYTF
TRBD1	NA	TRBV6-5	TRBJ1-2	TGTGCCAGCAGTACAGGGGGCGACTATGGCTACACCTTC	CASSTGGDYGYTF
NA	NA	TRBV7-9	TRBJ1-3	TGTGCCAGCAGCTTAGATGCAAGCTCTGGAAACACCATATATTTT	CASSLDASSGNTIYF
NA	NA	TRBV28	TRBJ2-7	TGTGCCAGCAGTTTAATCGGCTCCCACTACGAGCAGTACTTC	CASSLIGSHYEQYF
TRBD2	NA	TRBV27	TRBJ2-1	TGTGCCAGCACCGAAGGACTAGCGGGAAGCAATGAGCAGTTCTTC	CASTEGLAGSNEQFF
NA	NA	TRBV30	TRBJ2-1	TGTGCCTGGAGTTACGGGGGAACCTACAATGAGCAGTTCTTC	CAWSYGGTYNEQFF
TRBD1	NA	TRBV9	TRBJ2-7	TGTGCCAGCAGCTTGAGCCGGGACAGGGGGGCCTACGAGCAGTACTTC	CASSLSRDRGAYEQYF